The entry that follows covers one T cell receptor beta chain sequence. The CDR3 is 15 amino acids. Germline V gene data show CDR1 as SGHNT and CDR2 as YYREEE (reference sequence). The junction had 5 bases not matched to a gene; V was cut back by 2 bases and J by 9 bases. These data belong to a study of blood T cell repertoires in COVID-19. Study overall: Acute and convalescent COVID-19 samples came from the United States, Italy and Spain. T cells, B-cell-depleted T cells, or PBMCs provided the cDNA or gDNA that served as material.

Original analysis: Amplification of reference gene primers provided the estimated nucleated cell counts. The assay was immunoSEQ multiplex PCR, and TCRdb's table has in-frame clones only and misses some. V, J and clone size are taken as reported in that table, and D and trimming were inferred from the DNA itself. The sample has fewer than 500,000 clones; approximately 80% are singletons. The chain couples TRBV5-4 to TRBJ1-6, with TRBD1 identical over 10 bases. The source material was peripheral blood. The sequence was obtained from a human donor with acute or convalescent COVID-19. The donor label of this sample is uncertain. CDR3 residues: CASSLADRGISPLHF. CDR3 DNA sequence: TGTGCCAGCAGCTTAGCGGACAGGGGGATTTCACCCCTCCACTTT.